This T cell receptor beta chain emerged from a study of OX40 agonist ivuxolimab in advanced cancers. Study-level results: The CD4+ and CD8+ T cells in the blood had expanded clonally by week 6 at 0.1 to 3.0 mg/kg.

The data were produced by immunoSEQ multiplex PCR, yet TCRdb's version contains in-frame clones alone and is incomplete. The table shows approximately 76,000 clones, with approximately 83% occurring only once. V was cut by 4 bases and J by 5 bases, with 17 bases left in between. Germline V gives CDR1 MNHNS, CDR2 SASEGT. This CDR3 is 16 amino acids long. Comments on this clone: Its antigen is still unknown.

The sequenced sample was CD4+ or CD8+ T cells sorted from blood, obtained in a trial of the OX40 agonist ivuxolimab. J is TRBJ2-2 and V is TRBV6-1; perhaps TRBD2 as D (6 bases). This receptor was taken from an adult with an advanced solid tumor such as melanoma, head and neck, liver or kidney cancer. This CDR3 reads CASSGLAIPGTGELFF. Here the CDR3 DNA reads TGTGCCAGCAGTGGGCTAGCGATCCCCGGTACCGGGGAGCTGTTTTTT.